One TCR beta chain is described in this entry. Its antigen is unidentified. CDR1 is MNHEY, CDR2 SMNVEV, per germline (reference sequence). The V end lost 0 bases, the J end lost 6 bases, and 8 bases lay between the germline ends. The CDR3 runs 13 residues. Reverse transcription of about 0.5 to 1 ug RNA was carried out with random hexamers. An immunoSEQ multiplex PCR generated amplified TCR beta CDR3 products spanning 54 Vbeta and 13 Jbeta. TCRdb reprocessed the immunoSEQ multiplex PCR reads via MiXCR and lists one record per CDR3 protein. This table holds roughly 150,000 distinct CDR3 sequences, approximately 93% found once. TCR beta from blood CD8+ and CD4+ T cells was sequenced. These data belong to a study of CD8 T cells in Susac syndrome. General study findings and limits: The number of individuals included in the study's TCR sequencing and HLA analysis was acknowledged as relatively small.

Specimen: CD8+ T cells from PBMCs. This clonotype was obtained from a human donor with multiple sclerosis. This chain links TRBV27 with TRBJ1-1; D not certain. The CDR3 here is CASSLSAGPEAFF. The CDR3 bases are TGTGCCAGCAGTTTATCCGCAGGCCCTGAAGCTTTCTTT.